This T cell receptor (beta chain) was recovered during a study of blood T cell repertoires in COVID-19. Study as a whole: Italy, Spain and the United States were the sources of the convalescent and acute COVID-19 samples. Nucleic acid was either cDNA or gDNA, and it came from T cells, B-cell-depleted T cells, or PBMCs.

Measured with immunoSEQ multiplex PCR; TCRdb has only the in-frame clones, and not every one. The sample yields about 170,000 clones, 85% to 90% seen once. The CDR3 runs 14 residues. V was clipped by 8 bases and J by 9 bases, with 17 bases between them. Germline-derived CDR1 and CDR2 are MDHEN and SYDVKM. Sequencing input: peripheral blood. The V gene is TRBV28, the J gene TRBJ1-6, with unresolved D. The receptor comes from a woman older than 75 in a cohort sampled during active or convalescent COVID-19. The CDR3 here is CASFTPYFGSPLHF. For the CDR3, the DNA is TGTGCCAGCTTCACCCCTTACTTTGGTTCACCCCTCCACTTT.